This entry describes one T cell receptor beta chain. In the study's own analysis: Cell counts per sample came from amplifying reference gene primers. Profiled with immunoSEQ multiplex PCR; TCRdb holds only in-frame clones, not every one. The DNA gave D and trimming, while V, J and clone size come from that table. The data show some 490,000 clones, with approximately 83% seen just once and approximately 2.9% held by the top ten. The record originates from a study of blood T cell repertoires in COVID-19. At the level of the study: The origin of the acute and convalescent COVID-19 samples was the United States, Italy and Spain. Sources were T cells, B-cell-depleted T cells, or PBMCs; the material itself was cDNA or gDNA.

Germline assignment: CDR1 MNHNY and CDR2 SVGAGI (reference sequence). Trimming pared 1 base from V and 3 bases from J, leaving 13 bases between. This CDR3 comprises 15 residues. The receptor was isolated from a human donor in a cohort sampled during active COVID-19. The specimen sequenced was peripheral blood. The chain is built from TRBV6-6 and TRBJ2-7; no clear D gene. The CDR3 is CASSYYSRQNYEQYF. CDR3 coding DNA: TGTGCCAGCAGTTACTATTCCAGGCAGAACTACGAGCAGTACTTC.